This T cell receptor beta chain comes out of a study of metastatic and nonmetastatic thyroid tumors. Study conclusions and caveats: According to reports, the diversity of TCR beta was significantly higher in malignant thyroid tumors than in benign nodules, and this held in both blood and tumor samples.

Before thyroid surgery, none of the patients had received any treatment. Germline V gene lookup returns CDR1 MDHEN and CDR2 SYDVKM. This CDR3 comprises 15 residues. V was clipped by 5 bases and J by 3 bases, with 17 bases between them. This clone is labeled medium-sized. Its cognate antigen is unknown. TCRdb re-clonotyped the PCR reads through MiXCR. The sample lists some 20,000 clones; around 14% were seen once. Sequenced sample: blood. This TCR was recovered from a female donor with papillary thyroid cancer or a benign thyroid nodule (not recorded which). Some clones in this sample may be carry-over from other donors' samples. The V call is TRBV28, the J call TRBJ2-7; D may be TRBD1 (6 bases). The CDR3 region is CASSEVRGSGYEQYF. CDR3 bases: TGTGCCAGCAGTGAGGTCAGGGGAAGCGGCTACGAGCAGTACTTC.